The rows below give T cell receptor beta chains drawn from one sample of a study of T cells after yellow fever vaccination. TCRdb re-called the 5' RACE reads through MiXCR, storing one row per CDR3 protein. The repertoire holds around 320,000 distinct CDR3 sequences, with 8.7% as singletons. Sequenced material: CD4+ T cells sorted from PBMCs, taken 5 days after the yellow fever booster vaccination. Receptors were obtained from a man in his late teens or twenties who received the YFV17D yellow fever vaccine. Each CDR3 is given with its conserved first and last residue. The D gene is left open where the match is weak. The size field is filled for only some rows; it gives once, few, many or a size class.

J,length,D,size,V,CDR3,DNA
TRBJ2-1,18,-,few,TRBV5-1,CASSLGPITGSSYNEQFF,TGCGCCAGCAGCTTGGGGCCCATAACGGGGAGCTCCTACAATGAGCAGTTCTTC
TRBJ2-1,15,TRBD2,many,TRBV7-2,CASSPNGAGYNEQFF,TGTGCCAGCAGCCCCAATGGAGCGGGGTACAATGAGCAGTTCTTC
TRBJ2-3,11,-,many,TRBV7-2,CASSPTLRQYF,TGTGCCAGCAGCCCCACCCTAAGGCAGTATTTT
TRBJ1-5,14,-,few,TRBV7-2,CASSSPPFVRRQHF,TGTGCCAGCAGTTCCCCGCCGTTCGTGCGGCGCCAGCATTTT
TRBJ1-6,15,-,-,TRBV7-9,CASSVTGSHNSPLHF,TGTGCCAGCAGTGTTACAGGATCTCATAATTCACCCCTCCACTTT
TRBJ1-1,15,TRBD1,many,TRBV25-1,CASSPPGTVGTEAFF,TGTGCCAGCAGTCCCCCCGGGACAGTCGGCACTGAAGCTTTCTTT
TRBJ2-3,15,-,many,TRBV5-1,CASSFGGASTDTQYF,TGCGCCAGCAGCTTTGGTGGAGCTAGCACAGATACGCAGTATTTT
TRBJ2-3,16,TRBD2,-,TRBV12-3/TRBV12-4,CASSKVAGGCTDTQYF,TGTGCCAGCAGTAAAGTAGCGGGGGGGTGCACAGATACGCAGTATTTT
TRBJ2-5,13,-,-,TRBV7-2,CASSWAHRETQYF,TGTGCCAGCAGCTGGGCCCATAGGGAGACCCAGTACTTC
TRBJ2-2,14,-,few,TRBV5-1,CASTRGTRTGELFF,TGCGCCAGTACCCGGGGGACTCGAACCGGGGAGCTGTTTTTT
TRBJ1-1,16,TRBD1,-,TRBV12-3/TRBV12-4,CASSSGQGLLNTEAFF,TGTGCCAGCAGTTCTGGACAGGGCCTCTTGAACACTGAAGCTTTCTTT
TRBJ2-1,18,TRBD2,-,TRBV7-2,CASSSPSLGGSSYNEQFF,TGTGCCAGCAGCTCTCCCTCGCTGGGGGGGAGCTCCTACAATGAGCAGTTCTTC
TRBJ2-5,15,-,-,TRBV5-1,CASSPLGSHQETQYF,TGCGCCAGCAGCCCCCTCGGCAGCCACCAAGAGACCCAGTACTTC
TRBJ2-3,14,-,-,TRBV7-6,CASSFRTYTDTQYF,TGTGCCAGCAGCTTTAGGACTTACACAGATACGCAGTATTTT
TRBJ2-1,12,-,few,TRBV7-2,CASSLNTAGQFF,TGTGCCAGCAGCCTAAACACGGCTGGACAGTTCTTC
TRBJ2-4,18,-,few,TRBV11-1,CASSSRSKPPRSGNIQYF,TGTGCCAGCAGCTCTCGGTCAAAGCCCCCCCGTTCGGGAAACATTCAGTACTTC
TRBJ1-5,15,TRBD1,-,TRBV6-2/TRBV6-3,CASRRSGGSNQPQHF,TGTGCCAGCAGGCGCTCAGGGGGAAGCAATCAGCCCCAGCATTTT
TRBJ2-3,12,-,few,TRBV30,CAWSVGGDTQYF,TGTGCCTGGAGTGTAGGGGGGGATACGCAGTATTTT
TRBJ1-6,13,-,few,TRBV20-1,CSASRETTSPLHF,TGCAGTGCTAGCCGAGAGACCACTTCACCCCTCCACTTT
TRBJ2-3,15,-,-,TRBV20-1,CSITLSEGGTDTQYF,TGCAGTATCACACTATCGGAAGGGGGCACAGATACGCAGTATTTT
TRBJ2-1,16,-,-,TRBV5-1,CASSPGRRTEYNEQFF,TGCGCCAGCAGCCCTGGTCGAAGGACAGAATACAATGAGCAGTTCTTC
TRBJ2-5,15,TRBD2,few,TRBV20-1,CSAQAPSGGRETQYF,TGCAGTGCCCAAGCCCCTAGCGGGGGGCGAGAGACCCAGTACTTC
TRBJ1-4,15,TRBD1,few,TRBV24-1,CATSDSGTAGEKLFF,TGTGCCACCAGTGATTCGGGGACAGCCGGTGAAAAACTGTTTTTT
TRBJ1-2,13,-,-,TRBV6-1,CASKWSGARGYTF,TGTGCCAGCAAGTGGTCAGGGGCGCGAGGCTACACCTTC
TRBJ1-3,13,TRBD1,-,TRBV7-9,CASGDRAVDTIYF,TGTGCCAGCGGCGACAGGGCGGTGGACACCATATATTTT
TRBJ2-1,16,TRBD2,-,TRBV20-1,CSARDKGLAGYNEQFF,TGCAGTGCTAGAGATAAGGGGCTAGCGGGCTACAATGAGCAGTTCTTC
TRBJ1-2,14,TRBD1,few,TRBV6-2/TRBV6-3,CASSAGGVTGGYTF,TGTGCCAGCAGTGCAGGGGGAGTAACCGGTGGCTACACCTTC
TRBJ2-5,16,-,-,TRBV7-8,CASSSQPLRAQETQYF,TGTGCCAGCAGCTCGCAACCGCTCCGGGCACAAGAGACCCAGTACTTC
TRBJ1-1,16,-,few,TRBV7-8,CASSLVSWGGSPPAFF,TGTGCCAGCAGCTTAGTTTCGTGGGGGGGTTCCCCCCCCGCTTTCTTT
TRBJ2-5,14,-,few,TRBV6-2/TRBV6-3,CASRDRAARETQYF,TGTGCCAGCAGGGACCGGGCCGCGCGGGAGACCCAGTACTTC
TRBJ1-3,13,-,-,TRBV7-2,CASSLAREDTIYF,TGTGCCAGCAGCTTAGCCAGGGAAGACACCATATATTTT
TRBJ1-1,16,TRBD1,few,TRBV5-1,CASSLGTGGSNTEAFF,TGCGCCAGCAGCTTGGGGACAGGGGGTTCGAACACTGAAGCTTTCTTT
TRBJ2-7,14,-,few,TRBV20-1,CSARTKRNLYEQYF,TGCAGTGCTAGAACAAAAAGAAATCTCTACGAGCAGTACTTC
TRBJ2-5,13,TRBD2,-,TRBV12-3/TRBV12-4,CASSFRGGETQYF,TGTGCCAGCAGTTTTCGGGGGGGAGAGACCCAGTACTTC
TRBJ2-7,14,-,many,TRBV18,CASSPSSGAYEQYF,TGTGCCAGCTCACCCAGTAGCGGAGCCTACGAGCAGTACTTC
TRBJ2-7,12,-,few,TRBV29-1,CSVVSAGYEQYF,TGCAGCGTTGTGTCGGCCGGCTACGAGCAGTACTTC
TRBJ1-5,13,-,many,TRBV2,CASIASRDQPQHF,TGTGCCAGCATAGCGTCACGCGATCAGCCCCAGCATTTT
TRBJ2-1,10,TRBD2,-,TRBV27,CASRGTSQFF,TGTGCCAGCAGGGGGACTAGTCAGTTCTTC
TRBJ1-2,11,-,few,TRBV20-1,CSAQTGYGYTF,TGCAGTGCTCAGACTGGCTATGGCTACACCTTC
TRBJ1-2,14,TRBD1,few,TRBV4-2,CASSQMTGVGGYTF,TGTGCCAGCAGCCAAATGACAGGGGTAGGTGGCTACACCTTC
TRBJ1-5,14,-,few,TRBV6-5,CASRGFGPNQPQHF,TGTGCCAGCAGGGGGTTCGGGCCAAATCAGCCCCAGCATTTT
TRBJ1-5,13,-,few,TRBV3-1,CASSPGYNQPQHF,TGTGCCAGCAGCCCGGGATACAATCAGCCCCAGCATTTT
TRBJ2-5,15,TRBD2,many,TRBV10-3,CAIRSGGGDQETQYF,TGTGCCATCCGGTCGGGAGGCGGGGACCAAGAGACCCAGTACTTC
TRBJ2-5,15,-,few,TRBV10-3,CAIASPGQIQETQYF,TGTGCCATCGCCTCACCCGGACAGATACAAGAGACCCAGTACTTC
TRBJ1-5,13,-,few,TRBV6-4,CASSEWSGQPQHF,TGTGCCAGCAGTGAATGGTCGGGTCAGCCCCAGCATTTT
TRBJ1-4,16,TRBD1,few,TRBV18,CASSRAVGQANEKLFF,TGTGCCAGCTCACGGGCAGTTGGACAGGCTAATGAAAAACTGTTTTTT
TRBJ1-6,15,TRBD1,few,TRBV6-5,CASSYSQGARSPLHF,TGTGCCAGCAGTTACTCACAGGGGGCACGTTCACCCCTCCACTTT
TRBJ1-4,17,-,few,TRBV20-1,CSARDPPGGATNEKLFF,TGCAGTGCTAGAGATCCTCCCGGGGGGGCAACTAATGAAAAACTGTTTTTT
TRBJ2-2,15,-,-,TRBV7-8,CASSQLARHTGELFF,TGTGCCAGCAGCCAACTAGCTCGCCACACCGGGGAGCTGTTTTTT
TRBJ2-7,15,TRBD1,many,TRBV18,CASSQQGDNLSEQYF,TGTGCCAGCTCACAACAGGGGGATAACCTTTCCGAGCAGTACTTC
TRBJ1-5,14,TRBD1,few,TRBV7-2,CASSRGQGFQPQHF,TGTGCCAGCAGCCGGGGACAGGGGTTTCAGCCCCAGCATTTT
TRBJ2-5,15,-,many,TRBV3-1,CASSQDRLEGETQYF,TGTGCCAGCAGCCAAGATCGCCTAGAAGGGGAGACCCAGTACTTC
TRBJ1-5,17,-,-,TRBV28,CATKTGELPLRGQPQHF,TGTGCCACCAAGACTGGGGAACTCCCTCTTCGGGGTCAGCCCCAGCATTTT
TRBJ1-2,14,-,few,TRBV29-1,CSVEEGADHYGYTF,TGCAGCGTTGAAGAAGGGGCAGACCACTATGGCTACACCTTC
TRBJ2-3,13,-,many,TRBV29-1,CSVGGRHTDTQYF,TGCAGCGTGGGTGGTCGTCACACAGATACGCAGTATTTT
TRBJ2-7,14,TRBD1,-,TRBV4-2,CASSHTRGLYEQYF,TGTGCCAGCAGCCATACCAGGGGGCTCTACGAGCAGTACTTC
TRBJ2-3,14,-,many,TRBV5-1,CASSSPDSTDTQYF,TGCGCCAGCAGCTCGCCGGACAGCACAGATACGCAGTATTTT
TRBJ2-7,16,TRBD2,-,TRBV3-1,CASSQGWLAATYEQYF,TGTGCCAGCAGCCAAGGGTGGCTAGCGGCAACCTACGAGCAGTACTTC